This record looks at one T cell receptor (beta chain) sequence and its context. The sample comes from a study of shared clonotypes between healthy human individuals. Template for every sorted-subset replicate PCR totaled approximately 0.2 ug DNA, 25,000 to 30,000 T cell genomes. Sequencing was performed with immunoSEQ multiplex PCR; in TCRdb, only in-frame clones are kept and a portion is missing. Of some 2,100,000 clones in the sample, 90% to 96% are singletons; the top ten hold roughly 0.13%. Germline V CDR1 and CDR2: SGHRS, YFSETQ. The length of the CDR3 is 15 residues. Losses at the gene ends were 6 bases for V and 7 bases for J; bases not matched to a gene: 7.

The rearrangement uses TRBV5-1 and TRBJ1-6; TRBD1 matches at 10 bases. The sample consisted of naive CD4+ T cells sorted from blood. Sample subset: CD45RA+ positively selected. The sequence was collected from a man aged 18 to 29 in good health. Here the CDR3 DNA reads TGCGCCAGCACCTTTGGGACAGGGGACAATTCACCCCTCCACTTT. Translation: CASTFGTGDNSPLHF.